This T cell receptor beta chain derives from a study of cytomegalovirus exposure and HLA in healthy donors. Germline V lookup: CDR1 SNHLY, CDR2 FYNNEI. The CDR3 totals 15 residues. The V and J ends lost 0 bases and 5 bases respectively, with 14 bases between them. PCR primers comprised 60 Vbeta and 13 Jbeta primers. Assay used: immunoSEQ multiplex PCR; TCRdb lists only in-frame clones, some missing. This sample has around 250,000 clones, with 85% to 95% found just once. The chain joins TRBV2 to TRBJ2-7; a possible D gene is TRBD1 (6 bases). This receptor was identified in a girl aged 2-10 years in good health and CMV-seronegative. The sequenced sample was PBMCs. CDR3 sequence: CASSEAVTGSDEQYF. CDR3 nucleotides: TGTGCCAGCAGTGAAGCCGTAACAGGGTCGGACGAGCAGTACTTC.